Shown below are 4 T cell receptor beta chains from a single sample sequenced in a study of blood T cell repertoires in COVID-19. Sequencing was performed with immunoSEQ multiplex PCR; in TCRdb, only in-frame clones are kept and a portion is missing. Here the sample spans approximately 330,000 clones, roughly 89% being singletons. What was sequenced was PBMCs or T cells enriched from blood (not recorded which). The receptors were sampled from a woman in her 30s who had recovered from COVID-19.

In DNA form, the CDR3 reads TGTGCCAGCAGCTCCCGCAAACAGGGAAGCAATCAGCCCCAGCATTTT. Protein product: CASSSRKQGSNQPQHF. The chain couples TRBV13 to TRBJ1-5; tentatively, D is TRBD1 (6 bases). The CDR3 has 16 residues. V was cut by 4 bases and J by 1 base, with 14 bases left in between. The germline gives CDR1 PRHDT, CDR2 FYEKMQ (reference sequence).

This sequence joins TRBV7-8 and TRBJ2-2, with TRBD1 matching 9 bases. V shed 2 bases and J 8 bases; nucleotides not matched to a gene: 9. The CDR3 contains 16 residues. CDR1 and CDR2 (germline): SGHVS, FQNEAQ. Written as DNA, the CDR3 is TGTGCCAGCAGCTTAATCGGGACAGGGTCTAGGGGGGAGCTGTTTTTT. Translation gives CASSLIGTGSRGELFF.

The V gene is TRBV29-1, the J gene TRBJ1-2; 10 bases align to TRBD1. This CDR3 region has 14 residues. The V segment lost 4 bases and the J segment 6 bases; nucleotides outside the gene matches: 8. Germline CDR1 reads SQVTM; CDR2 reads ANQGSEA. Here the CDR3 reads CSVGVGTGVHGYTF. CDR3 DNA: TGCAGCGTTGGGGTAGGGACAGGGGTTCATGGCTACACCTTC. Combining the CDR3 with reference TRBV29-1 and TRBJ1-2 gives the whole variable domain SAVISQKPSRDICQRGTSLTIQCQVDSQVTMMFWYRQQPGQSLTLIATANQGSEATYESGFVIDKFPISRPNLTFSTLTVSNMSPEDSSIYLCSVGVGTGVHGYTFGSGTRLTVV.

V and J are TRBV2 and TRBJ1-5, with D tentatively TRBD1 (6 bases). Germline loops: CDR1 SNHLY, CDR2 FYNNEI. V gave up 7 bases and J gave up 1 base, with 14 bases separating them. This CDR3 has 15 residues. The CDR3 nucleotides are TGTGCCAGCATGGCAGGGACATCAAGCAATCAGCCCCAGCATTTT. Translation: CASMAGTSSNQPQHF.